The 11 T cell receptor beta chains presented below share a single source sample, sequenced in a study of T-cell memory formation after mild COVID-19. In TCRdb, the 5' RACE reads were re-called with MiXCR into one record per CDR3 protein. This sample has fewer than 50,000 distinct CDR3 sequences, with 6.6% found just once. Material for sequencing was PBMCs or a T cell subset sorted from them (not recorded which). These receptors came from an adult who had mild COVID-19 (a few samples of this study predate the infection). Cell type and time point are not known.

In its sample, this clonotype was seen many times. The chain has TRBV5-1 and TRBJ1-1; D gene ambiguous. The CDR3 runs 15 residues. CDR1 and CDR2 from the germline V gene are SGHRS and YFSETQ. Trimming stripped 0 bases from V and 1 base from J, with 10 bases between. CDR3 region: CASSLEAAGNTEAFF. The CDR3 DNA follows: TGCGCCAGCAGCTTGGAGGCAGCGGGGAACACTGAAGCTTTCTTT.

The genes are TRBV9 and TRBJ1-2, with D tentatively TRBD1 (6 bases). The CDR3 consists of 14 residues. Germline loops: CDR1 SGDLS, CDR2 YYNGEE. Trimming took 0 bases from V and 3 from J, leaving 9 bases between them. DNA of the CDR3: TGTGCCAGCAGCGTAGCGACAGGCGACTATGGCTACACCTTC. It translates to CASSVATGDYGYTF.

Concerning this clonotype itself: This may be a read error, as it is one base from a much larger clone. The chain combines TRBV2 with TRBJ1-6, with TRBD1 matching over 10 bases. The CDR3 runs 18 residues. Germline V gene lookup returns CDR1 SNHLY and CDR2 FYNNEI. CDR3 amino acids: CASSVLTGTGAGNSPLNF. In DNA, the CDR3 is TGTGCCAGCAGTGTTCTGACCGGGACAGGGGCAGGCAATTCACCCCTCAACTTT.

The gene calls are TRBV6-1 and TRBJ2-5; 15 nucleotides match TRBD2. Germline CDR1 and CDR2: MNHNS and SASEGT. V dropped 4 bases and J dropped 4; count of bases not matched to a gene: 10. The CDR3 contains 18 residues. DNA of the CDR3: TGTGCCAGCAGTGCCCGGACTAGCGGGGGGGCTGTAGGAGAGACCCAGTACTTC. It translates to CASSARTSGGAVGETQYF.

This rearrangement joins TRBV5-1 to TRBJ2-3, with 7 bases identical to TRBD2. V shed 4 bases, J shed 3 bases, and the junction held 11 bases outside the gene matches. CDR3 size: 16 residues. From germline, CDR1 is SGHRS and CDR2 YFSETQ. Written as DNA, the CDR3 is TGCGCCAGCAGCCCGGGACTACACGATAAGACAGATACGCAGTATTTT. This sequence encodes CASSPGLHDKTDTQYF.

The genes are TRBV21-1 and TRBJ2-1; the table names TRBD1, a call not compared with the DNA. TRBV21-1 counts as a pseudogene. This CDR3 region has 15 residues. CDR3 sequence (DNA): TGTGCCAGCAGCAAAGTAAGGCCCGGCGCCACTAAGCAGTTCTTC. This gives the protein CASSKVRPGATKQFF.

This chain links TRBV10-3 with TRBJ2-3, with 8 bases that match TRBD2. Germline V gene lookup returns CDR1 ENHRY and CDR2 SYGVKD. V lost 3 bases to trimming and J lost 2 bases; unmatched junction nucleotides: 4. The CDR3 contains 15 residues. Here the CDR3 reads CAISETSGNTDTQYF. The CDR3 nucleotides read TGTGCCATCAGTGAAACTAGCGGAAACACAGATACGCAGTATTTT.

This clonotype has only a few counts. The chain joins TRBV13 to TRBJ2-5; TRBD2 agrees at 12 bases. V was pared by 5 bases and J by 5 bases, with 12 bases of the junction left unmatched. Germline V gene sequence: CDR1 PRHDT, CDR2 FYEKMQ (reference sequence). The CDR3 covers 17 residues. The CDR3 here is CASSTRTSGARGETQYF. The CDR3 DNA reads TGTGCCAGCAGCACCCGGACTAGCGGGGCCCGTGGGGAGACCCAGTACTTC.

This clonotype came up many times. The chain combines TRBV20-1 with TRBJ2-2, with 9 bases identical to TRBD2. There are 14 residues in the CDR3. The V and J ends lost 4 bases and 1 base, in that order; junction bases with no gene match: 1. Germline-derived CDR1 and CDR2 are DFQATT and SNEGSKA (reference sequence). The CDR3 sequence: CSAILAGNTGELFF. DNA for the CDR3: TGCAGTGCTATACTAGCGGGGAACACCGGGGAGCTGTTTTTT.

J is TRBJ2-5 and V is TRBV4-2; D is tentatively TRBD1 or TRBD2 (5 bases each). This CDR3 has 13 amino acids. Looked up from germline, CDR1 is LGHNA and CDR2 is YNFKEQ. V was cut by 4 bases and J by 2 bases, with 8 bases left in between. CDR3 nucleotides: TGTGCCAGCAGCCGTGGGGGTCAAGAGACCCAGTACTTC. It codes for CASSRGGQETQYF.

In this sample, this clonotype turned up many times. The J gene is TRBJ2-2, the V gene TRBV7-3, with D maybe TRBD1 (6 bases). Per germline, CDR1 SGHTA and CDR2 FQGTGA. Trimming took 5 bases from V and 0 from J, leaving 13 bases between them. The CDR3 is made up of 16 amino acids. The CDR3 protein is CASSLPGTTNTGELFF. The CDR3 DNA reads as TGTGCCAGCAGCCTCCCCGGGACAACGAACACCGGGGAGCTGTTTTTT.